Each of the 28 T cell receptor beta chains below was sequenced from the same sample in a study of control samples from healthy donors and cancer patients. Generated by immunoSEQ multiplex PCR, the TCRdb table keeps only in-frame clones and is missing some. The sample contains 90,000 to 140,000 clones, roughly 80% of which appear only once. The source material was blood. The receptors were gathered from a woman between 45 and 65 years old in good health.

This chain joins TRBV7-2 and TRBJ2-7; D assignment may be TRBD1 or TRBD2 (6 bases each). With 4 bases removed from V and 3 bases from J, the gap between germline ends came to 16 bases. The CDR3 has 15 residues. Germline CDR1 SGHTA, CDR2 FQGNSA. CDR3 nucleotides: TGTGCCAGCAGCTCCCTACGGGGGCGCCTCTACGAGCAGTACTTC. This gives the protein CASSSLRGRLYEQYF.

Here the CDR3 DNA reads TGTGCCACCAGCAGAGAGGTTGGGACAGGGGACCACGAGCAGTACTTC. Translation gives CATSREVGTGDHEQYF. The genes are TRBV15 and TRBJ2-7, with TRBD1 identical over 10 bases. The CDR3 length is 16 residues. Per the germline V gene, CDR1 is LNHNV and CDR2 is YYDKDF (reference sequence). V gave up 0 bases and J gave up 5 bases; unmatched junction bases: 7.

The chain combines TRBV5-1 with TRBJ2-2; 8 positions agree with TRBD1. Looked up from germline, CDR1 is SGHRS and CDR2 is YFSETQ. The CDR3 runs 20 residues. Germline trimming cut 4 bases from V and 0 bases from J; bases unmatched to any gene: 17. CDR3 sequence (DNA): TGCGCCAGCAGCCCCAGGGGGCGCGTCACCCTCTCGGCGAACACCGGGGAGCTGTTTTTT. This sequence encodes CASSPRGRVTLSANTGELFF.

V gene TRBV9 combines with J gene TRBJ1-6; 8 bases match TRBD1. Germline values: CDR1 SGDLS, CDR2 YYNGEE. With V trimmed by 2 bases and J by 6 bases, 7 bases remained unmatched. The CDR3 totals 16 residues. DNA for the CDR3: TGTGCCAGCAGCGTCGGGCAGGGGGCTCGTAATTCACCCCTCCACTTT. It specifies CASSVGQGARNSPLHF.

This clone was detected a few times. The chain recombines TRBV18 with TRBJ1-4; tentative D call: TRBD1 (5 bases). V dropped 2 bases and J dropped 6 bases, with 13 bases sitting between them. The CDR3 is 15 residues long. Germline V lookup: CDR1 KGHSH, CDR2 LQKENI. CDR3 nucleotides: TGTGCCAGCTCACCAAATCGAGGGGCAGATGAAAAACTGTTTTTT. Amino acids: CASSPNRGADEKLFF.

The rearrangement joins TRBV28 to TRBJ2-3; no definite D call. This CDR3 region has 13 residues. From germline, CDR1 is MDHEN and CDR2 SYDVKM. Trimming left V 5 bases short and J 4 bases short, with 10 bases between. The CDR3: CASSPNIADTQYF. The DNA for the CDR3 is TGTGCCAGCAGTCCAAATATAGCAGATACGCAGTATTTT.

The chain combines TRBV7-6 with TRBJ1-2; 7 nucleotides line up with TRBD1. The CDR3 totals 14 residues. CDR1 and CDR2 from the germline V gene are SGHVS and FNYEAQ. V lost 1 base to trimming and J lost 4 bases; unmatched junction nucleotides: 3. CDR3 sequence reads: CASSLDAGGYGYTF. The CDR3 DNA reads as TGTGCCAGCAGCTTAGATGCAGGGGGCTATGGCTACACCTTC. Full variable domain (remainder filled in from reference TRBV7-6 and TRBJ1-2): GAGVSQSPRYKVTKRGQDVALRCDPISGHVSLYWYRQALGQGPEFLTYFNYEAQQDKSGLPNDRFSAERPEGSISTLTIQRTEQRDSAMYRCASSLDAGGYGYTFGSGTRLTVV.

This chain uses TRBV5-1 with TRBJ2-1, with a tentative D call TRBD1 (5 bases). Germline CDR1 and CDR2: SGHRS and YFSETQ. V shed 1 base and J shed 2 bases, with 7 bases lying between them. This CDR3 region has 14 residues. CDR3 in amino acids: CASSLSGTYNEQFF. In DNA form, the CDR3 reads TGCGCCAGCAGCTTGTCAGGGACCTACAATGAGCAGTTCTTC.

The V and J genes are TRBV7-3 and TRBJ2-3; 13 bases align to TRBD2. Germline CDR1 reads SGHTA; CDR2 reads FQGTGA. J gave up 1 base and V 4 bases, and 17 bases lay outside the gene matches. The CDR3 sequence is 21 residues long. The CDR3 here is CASSSHPSTSGRAWGTDTQYF. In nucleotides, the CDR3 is TGTGCCAGCAGCTCCCACCCTTCTACTAGCGGGAGGGCCTGGGGCACAGATACGCAGTATTTT. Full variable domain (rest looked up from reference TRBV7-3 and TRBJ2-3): GAGVSQTPSNKVTEKGKYVELRCDPISGHTALYWYRQSLGQGPEFLIYFQGTGAADDSGLPNDRFFAVRPEGSVSTLKIQRTERGDSAVYLCASSSHPSTSGRAWGTDTQYFGPGTRLTVL.

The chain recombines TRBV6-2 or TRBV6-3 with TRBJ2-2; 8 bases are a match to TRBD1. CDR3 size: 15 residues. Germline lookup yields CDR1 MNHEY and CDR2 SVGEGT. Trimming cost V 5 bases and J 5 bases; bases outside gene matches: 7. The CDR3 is CASSPPTGETGELFF. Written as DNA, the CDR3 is TGTGCCAGCAGTCCCCCGACAGGGGAGACCGGGGAGCTGTTTTTT.

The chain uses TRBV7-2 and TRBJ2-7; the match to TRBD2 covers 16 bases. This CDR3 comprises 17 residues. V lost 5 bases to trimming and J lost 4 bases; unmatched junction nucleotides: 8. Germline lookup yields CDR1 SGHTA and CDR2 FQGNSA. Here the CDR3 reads CASSPPGLAGGLYEQYF. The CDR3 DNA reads TGTGCCAGCAGCCCTCCGGGACTAGCGGGAGGGCTTTACGAGCAGTACTTC.

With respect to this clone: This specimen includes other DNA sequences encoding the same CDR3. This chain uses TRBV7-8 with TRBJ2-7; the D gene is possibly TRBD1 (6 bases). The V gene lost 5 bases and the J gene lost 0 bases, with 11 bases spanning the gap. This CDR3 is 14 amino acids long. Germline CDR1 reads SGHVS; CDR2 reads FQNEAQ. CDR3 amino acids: CASSPTGSSYEQYF. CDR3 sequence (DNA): TGTGCCAGCAGCCCTACAGGGAGCTCCTACGAGCAGTACTTC.

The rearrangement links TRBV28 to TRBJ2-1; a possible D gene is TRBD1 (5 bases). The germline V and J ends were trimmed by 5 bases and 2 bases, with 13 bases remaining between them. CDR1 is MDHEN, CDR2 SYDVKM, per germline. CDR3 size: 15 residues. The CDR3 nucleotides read TGTGCCAGCAGTCGCAGGGAAACTGCCTACAATGAGCAGTTCTTC. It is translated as CASSRRETAYNEQFF.

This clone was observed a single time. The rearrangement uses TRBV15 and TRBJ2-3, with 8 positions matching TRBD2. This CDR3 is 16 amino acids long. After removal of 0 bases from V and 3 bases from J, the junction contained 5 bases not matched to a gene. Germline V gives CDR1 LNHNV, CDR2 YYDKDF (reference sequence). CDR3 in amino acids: CATSRDQRGLTDTQYF. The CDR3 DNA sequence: TGTGCCACCAGCAGAGACCAGCGGGGGTTGACAGATACGCAGTATTTT.

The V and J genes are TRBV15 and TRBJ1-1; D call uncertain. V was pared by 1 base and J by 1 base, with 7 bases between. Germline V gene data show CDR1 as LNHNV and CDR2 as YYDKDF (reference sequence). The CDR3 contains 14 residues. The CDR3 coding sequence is TGTGCCACCAGCAGAGGCTGGGGGAACACTGAAGCTTTCTTT. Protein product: CATSRGWGNTEAFF.

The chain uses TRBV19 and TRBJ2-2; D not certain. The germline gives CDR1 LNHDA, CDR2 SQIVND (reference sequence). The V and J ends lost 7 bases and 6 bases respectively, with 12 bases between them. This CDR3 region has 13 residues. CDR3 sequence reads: CASTNVIAGELFF. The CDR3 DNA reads TGTGCCAGTACCAACGTTATAGCCGGGGAGCTGTTTTTT. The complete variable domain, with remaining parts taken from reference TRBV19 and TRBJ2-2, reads DGGITQSPKYLFRKEGQNVTLSCEQNLNHDAMYWYRQDPGQGLRLIYYSQIVNDFQKGDIAEGYSVSREKKESFPLTVTSAQKNPTAFYLCASTNVIAGELFFGEGSRLTVL.

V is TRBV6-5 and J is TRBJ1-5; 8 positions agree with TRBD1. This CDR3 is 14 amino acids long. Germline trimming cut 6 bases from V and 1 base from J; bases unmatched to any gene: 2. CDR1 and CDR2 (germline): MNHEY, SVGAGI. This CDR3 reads CASRTGESNQPQHF. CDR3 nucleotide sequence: TGTGCCAGCAGGACAGGGGAGAGCAATCAGCCCCAGCATTTT.

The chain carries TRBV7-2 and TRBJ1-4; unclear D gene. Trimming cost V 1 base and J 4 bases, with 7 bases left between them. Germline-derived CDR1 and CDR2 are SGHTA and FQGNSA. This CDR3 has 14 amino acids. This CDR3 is CASSLDRNNEKLFF. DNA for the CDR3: TGTGCCAGCAGCTTAGACAGAAATAATGAAAAACTGTTTTTT.

The CDR3 bases are TGTGCCAGCAGCCCAGGCCCCCCGGGGGAGACCCAGTACTTC. Translating gives CASSPGPPGETQYF. V gene TRBV5-4 combines with J gene TRBJ2-5; D may be TRBD2 (5 bases). This CDR3 contains 14 residues. Germline V gene lookup returns CDR1 SGHNT and CDR2 YYREEE (reference sequence). Trimming removed 4 bases from V and 5 bases from J, with 15 bases in between. The variable domain in full, completed from reference TRBV5-4 and TRBJ2-5, reads ETGVTQSPTHLIKTRGQQVTLRCSSQSGHNTVSWYQQALGQGPQFIFQYYREEENGRGNFPPRFSGLQFPNYSSELNVNALELDDSALYLCASSPGPPGETQYFGPGTRLLVL.

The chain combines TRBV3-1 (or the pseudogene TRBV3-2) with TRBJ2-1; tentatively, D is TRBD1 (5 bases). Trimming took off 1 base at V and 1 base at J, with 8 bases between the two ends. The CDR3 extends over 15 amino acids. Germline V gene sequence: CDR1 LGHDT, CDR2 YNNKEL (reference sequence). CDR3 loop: CASSQGQSSYNEQFF. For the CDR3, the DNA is TGTGCCAGCAGCCAAGGACAGTCATCCTACAATGAGCAGTTCTTC.

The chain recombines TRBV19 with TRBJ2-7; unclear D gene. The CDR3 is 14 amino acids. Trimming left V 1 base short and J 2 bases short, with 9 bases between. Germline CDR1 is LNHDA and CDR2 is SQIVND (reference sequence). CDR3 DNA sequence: TGTGCCAGTAGTATAGTGGGTGGCACCTACGAGCAGTACTTC. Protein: CASSIVGGTYEQYF.

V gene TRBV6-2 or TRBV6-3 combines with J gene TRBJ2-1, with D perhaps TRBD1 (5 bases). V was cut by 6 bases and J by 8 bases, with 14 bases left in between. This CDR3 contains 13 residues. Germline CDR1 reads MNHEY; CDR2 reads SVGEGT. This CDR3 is CASSQQEYDEQFF. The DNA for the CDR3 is TGTGCCAGCAGCCAACAGGAGTACGATGAGCAGTTCTTC.

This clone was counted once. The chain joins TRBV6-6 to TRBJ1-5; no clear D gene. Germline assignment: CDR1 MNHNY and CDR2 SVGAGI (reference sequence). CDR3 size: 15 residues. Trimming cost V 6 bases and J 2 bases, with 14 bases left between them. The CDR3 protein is CASSSVQERNQPQHF. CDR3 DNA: TGTGCCAGCAGCTCGGTGCAGGAACGCAATCAGCCCCAGCATTTT.

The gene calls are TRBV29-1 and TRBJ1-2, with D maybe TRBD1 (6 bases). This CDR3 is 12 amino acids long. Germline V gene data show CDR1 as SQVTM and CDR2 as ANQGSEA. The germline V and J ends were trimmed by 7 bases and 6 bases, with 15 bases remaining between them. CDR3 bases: TGCAGCGATTTGGACAGCTACAATGGCTACACCTTC. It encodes CSDLDSYNGYTF.

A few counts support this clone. The CDR3 spells CASKLGTATNEKLFF. DNA of the CDR3: TGTGCCAGCAAGCTCGGGACAGCAACTAATGAAAAACTGTTTTTT. V and J are TRBV2 and TRBJ1-4; TRBD1 agrees at 7 bases. This CDR3 has 15 residues. Germline V lookup: CDR1 SNHLY, CDR2 FYNNEI. V lost 7 bases, J lost 0 bases, and 5 bases stayed unmatched.

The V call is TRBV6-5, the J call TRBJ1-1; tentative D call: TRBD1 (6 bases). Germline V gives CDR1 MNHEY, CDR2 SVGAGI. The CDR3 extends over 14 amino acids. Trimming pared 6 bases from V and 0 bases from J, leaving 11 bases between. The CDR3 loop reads CASRDSPMNTEAFF. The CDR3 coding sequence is TGTGCCAGCAGGGACAGTCCCATGAACACTGAAGCTTTCTTT.

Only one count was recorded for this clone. The CDR3 reads CASSSLRQGSDTQYF. CDR3 in DNA: TGTGCCAGCAGCTCTCTTAGACAGGGGTCAGATACGCAGTATTTT. The chain links TRBV5-4 to TRBJ2-3; 8 bases line up with TRBD1. This CDR3 contains 15 residues. Trimming took 3 bases from V and 4 from J; bases not matched to a gene: 7. Germline V gives CDR1 SGHNT, CDR2 YYREEE (reference sequence).

CDR3 region: CAWSPTSGRYEQFF. The CDR3 DNA follows: TGTGCCTGGAGTCCGACTAGCGGGAGGTATGAGCAGTTCTTC. This chain connects TRBV30 to TRBJ2-1, with TRBD2 matching over 13 bases. The germline gives CDR1 GTSNPN, CDR2 SVGIG (reference sequence). CDR3 length: 14 amino acids. Trimming took 2 bases from V and 8 from J; bases not matched to a gene: 3. The variable domain in full, completed from reference TRBV30 and TRBJ2-1, reads SQTIHQWPATLVQPVGSPLSLECTVEGTSNPNLYWYRQAAGRGLQLLFYSVGIGQISSEVPQNLSASRPQDRQFILSSKKLLLSDSGFYLCAWSPTSGRYEQFFGPGTRLTVL.